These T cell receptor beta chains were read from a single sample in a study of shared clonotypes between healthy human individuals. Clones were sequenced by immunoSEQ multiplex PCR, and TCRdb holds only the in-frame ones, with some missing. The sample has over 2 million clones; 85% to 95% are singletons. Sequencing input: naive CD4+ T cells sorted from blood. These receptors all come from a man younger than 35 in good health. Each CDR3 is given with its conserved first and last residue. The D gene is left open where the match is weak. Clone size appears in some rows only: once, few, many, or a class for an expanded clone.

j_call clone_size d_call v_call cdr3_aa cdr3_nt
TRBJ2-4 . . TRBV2 CASSELTTIAKNIQYF TGTGCCAGCAGTGAACTGACAACCATAGCCAAAAACATTCAGTACTTC
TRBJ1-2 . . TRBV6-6 CAGVGYTF TGTGCCGGGGTTGGCTACACCTTC
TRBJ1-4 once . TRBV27 CASSLLGEKLFF TGTGCCAGCAGTTTATTGGGCGAAAAACTGTTTTTT
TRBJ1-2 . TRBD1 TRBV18 CASSLGQGDGYTF TGTGCCAGCTCACTCGGACAGGGAGACGGCTACACCTTC
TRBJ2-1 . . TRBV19 CASSIVVASAGEEQFF TGTGCCAGTAGTATAGTGGTCGCTTCGGCAGGCGAAGAGCAGTTCTTC
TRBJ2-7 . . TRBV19 CASSRTASYEQYF TGTGCCAGTAGTAGGACGGCCTCCTACGAGCAGTACTTC
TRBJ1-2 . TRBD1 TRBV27 CASSRSGTGDGYTF TGTGCCAGCAGTCGCTCTGGGACAGGGGACGGCTACACCTTC
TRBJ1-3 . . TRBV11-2 CASSLRGPSGNTIYF TGTGCCAGCAGCTTACGGGGACCCTCTGGAAACACCATATATTTT
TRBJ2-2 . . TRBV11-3 CASSLDQVAGELFF TGTGCCAGCAGCTTAGACCAGGTCGCCGGGGAGCTGTTTTTT
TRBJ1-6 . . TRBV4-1 CASSQGGHNSPLHF TGCGCCAGCAGCCAGGGGGGGCATAATTCACCCCTCCACTTT
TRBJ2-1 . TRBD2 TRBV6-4 CASSQELAGFPFF TGTGCCAGCAGCCAGGAACTAGCGGGGTTTCCGTTCTTC
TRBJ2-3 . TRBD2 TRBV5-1 CASSRGLAGPDTQYF TGCGCCAGCAGCCGGGGACTAGCGGGACCAGATACGCAGTATTTT
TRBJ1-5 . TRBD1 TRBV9 CASSRTGDNQPQHF TGTGCCAGCAGTCGGACAGGGGACAATCAGCCCCAGCATTTT
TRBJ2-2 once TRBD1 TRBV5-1 CASSETGGTGELFF TGCGCCAGCAGCGAGACAGGGGGCACCGGGGAGCTGTTTTTT
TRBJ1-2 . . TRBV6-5 CASSYRRTANYGYTF TGTGCCAGCAGTTACCGCCGGACAGCTAACTATGGCTACACCTTC
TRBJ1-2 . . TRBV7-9 CASSSRQDDYGYTF TGTGCCAGCAGCTCCAGACAGGACGACTATGGCTACACCTTC
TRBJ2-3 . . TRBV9 CASSLEGRRDTQYF TGTGCCAGCAGCCTAGAGGGGCGCCGAGATACGCAGTATTTT
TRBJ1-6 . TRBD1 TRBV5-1 CASSREDRVGNSPLHF TGCGCCAGCAGCCGTGAGGACAGGGTGGGGAATTCACCCCTCCACTTT
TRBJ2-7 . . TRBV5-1 CASSLEAGKRTYEQYF TGCGCCAGCAGCTTGGAGGCAGGGAAGAGGACTTACGAGCAGTACTTC
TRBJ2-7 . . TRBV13 CASSRDLLDEQYF TGTGCCAGCAGCAGGGACCTACTGGACGAGCAGTACTTC
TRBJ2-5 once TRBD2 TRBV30 CAWSKSGSKTQYF TGTGCCTGGAGTAAGAGCGGGAGTAAGACCCAGTACTTC
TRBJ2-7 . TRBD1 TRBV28 CASSLGGVRGYEQYF TGTGCCAGCAGTTTAGGCGGAGTCAGGGGGTACGAGCAGTACTTC